This T cell receptor beta chain was profiled in a study of shared clonotypes between healthy human individuals. The CDR3 extends over 15 amino acids. CDR1 and CDR2 (germline): MNHNY, SVGAGI (reference sequence). V shed 4 bases and J shed 8 bases, with 20 bases lying between them. Produced via immunoSEQ multiplex PCR; TCRdb's table is partial and in-frame only. The sample records fewer than 1.4 million clones, about four fifths being singletons. The receptor was isolated from a man younger than 35 in good health. Some clones in this sample may be carry-over from other donors' samples. The sample taken for sequencing was memory CD4+ T cells from PBMCs. Stated subset: CD45RA-negative fraction. J is TRBJ1-2 and V is TRBV6-6, with D unclear. This CDR3 reads CASSSSREGLRGYTF. The CDR3 DNA reads as TGTGCCAGCAGTTCTTCCAGAGAGGGTTTGAGAGGCTACACCTTC.